The 31 T cell receptor beta chains in this list originate from one sample, sequenced in a study of cytomegalovirus exposure and HLA in healthy donors. Method: immunoSEQ multiplex PCR; TCRdb's copy keeps in-frame clones and lacks some. The data contain a few hundred thousand clones, roughly 89% of them singletons. Sequencing was carried out using PBMCs. The receptors originated from a woman aged 18-29 years in good health and CMV-seronegative.

The rearrangement links TRBV28 to TRBJ1-2; TRBD1 is a possible D gene (6 bases). V was pared by 5 bases and J by 4 bases, with 11 bases between. The CDR3 length is 13 residues. Germline V gene data show CDR1 as MDHEN and CDR2 as SYDVKM. CDR3 loop: CASSKDSPYGYTF. The CDR3 DNA sequence: TGTGCCAGCAGTAAGGACAGCCCCTATGGCTACACCTTC.

This chain links TRBV29-1 with TRBJ1-1; TRBD1 agrees at 7 bases. This CDR3 is 11 amino acids long. The V gene's germline CDR1 is SQVTM and CDR2 ANQGSEA. J was trimmed by 9 bases and V by 3 bases; bases with no gene match: 4. The CDR3 DNA sequence: TGCAGCGTTGAGGAGGGACAGCAAGCTTTCTTT. As protein: CSVEEGQQAFF.

This chain links TRBV11-1 with TRBJ2-1; 7 nucleotides align to TRBD2. The CDR3 consists of 15 residues. V gave up 1 base and J gave up 9 bases; unmatched junction bases: 9. Germline assignment: CDR1 SGHAT and CDR2 FQDESV (reference sequence). Written as DNA, the CDR3 is TGTGCCAGCAGCTTAGGGGCGGGAGTGATAAGTGAGCAGTTCTTC. It is translated as CASSLGAGVISEQFF. Together with reference TRBV11-1 and TRBJ2-1, the CDR3 gives the full variable domain: EAEVAQSPRYKITEKSQAVAFWCDPISGHATLYWYRQILGQGPELLVQFQDESVVDDSQLPKDRFSAERLKGVDSTLKIQPAELGDSAMYLCASSLGAGVISEQFFGPGTRLTVL.

J is TRBJ1-5 and V is TRBV9; no clear D. This CDR3 has 13 amino acids. CDR1 is SGDLS and CDR2 is YYNGEE in the germline V gene. Trimming pared 4 bases from V and 5 bases from J, leaving 10 bases between. The CDR3: CASSPRYDQPQHF. The CDR3 DNA follows: TGTGCCAGCAGCCCCAGGTACGATCAGCCCCAGCATTTT. The full variable domain, rest sourced from reference TRBV9 and TRBJ1-5, is DSGVTQTPKHLITATGQRVTLRCSPRSGDLSVYWYQQSLDQGLQFLIQYYNGEERAKGNILERFSAQQFPDLHSELNLSSLELGDSALYFCASSPRYDQPQHFGDGTRLSIL.

V and J are TRBV7-2 and TRBJ1-5; no firm D call. The CDR3 loop spans 14 amino acids. V was trimmed by 7 bases and J by 0 bases, leaving 10 bases between them. Germline CDR1 SGHTA, CDR2 FQGNSA. DNA for the CDR3: TGTGCCAGCACCAACTCTCATAGCAATCAGCCCCAGCATTTT. This encodes CASTNSHSNQPQHF.

The V call is TRBV4-2, the J call TRBJ1-2; TRBD1 might be the D (5 bases). Trimming pared 0 bases from V and 6 bases from J, leaving 11 bases between. Germline CDR1 and CDR2: LGHNA and YNFKEQ. The CDR3 spans 14 residues. The DNA of the CDR3 is TGTGCCAGCAGCCAAGAGAGGGGCGGGGATGGCTACACCTTC. Residues: CASSQERGGDGYTF.

The CDR3: CASSYSIRGGTEAFF. CDR3 DNA sequence: TGTGCCAGCAGTTACTCGATACGGGGGGGCACTGAAGCTTTCTTT. The chain carries TRBV6-5 and TRBJ1-1; possible D gene TRBD1, 5 bases. The germline CDR1 and CDR2 sequences are MNHEY and SVGAGI. Trimming cost V 0 bases and J 4 bases, with 12 bases left between them. There are 15 residues in the CDR3.

This clone was observed once. The V and J genes are TRBV7-2 and TRBJ2-5; a weak D match, TRBD1 (6 bases). Deletions cut 1 base from V and 5 bases from J, with 11 bases between. This CDR3 is built from 14 residues. Germline CDR1 reads SGHTA; CDR2 reads FQGNSA. Here the CDR3 DNA reads TGTGCCAGCAGCTTAGTACAGGGTGGGGAGACCCAGTACTTC. It translates to CASSLVQGGETQYF.

The V gene is TRBV5-1, the J gene TRBJ2-7, with TRBD2 identical over 10 bases. CDR1 SGHRS and CDR2 YFSETQ come from the germline V gene. Trimming took 2 bases from V and 5 from J; bases not matched to a gene: 4. The CDR3 runs 14 residues. In DNA form, the CDR3 reads TGCGCCAGCAGCTTCCTAGCGGGAGAAAACGAGCAGTACTTC. The encoded protein is CASSFLAGENEQYF.

The count of this clone is one. This chain connects TRBV30 to TRBJ2-2, with D possibly matching TRBD1 (6 bases). CDR1 and CDR2 (germline): GTSNPN, SVGIG (reference sequence). Trimming left V 2 bases short and J 6 bases short, with 10 bases between. The CDR3 spans 13 residues. CDR3 residues: CAWSLGGSGELFF. As DNA, the CDR3 is TGTGCCTGGAGTTTAGGGGGTTCCGGGGAGCTGTTTTTT.

The chain is built from TRBV2 and TRBJ2-1; no firm D call. V lost 8 bases and J lost 5, with 10 bases in between. This CDR3 has 12 residues. The germline gives CDR1 SNHLY, CDR2 FYNNEI. The CDR3, as DNA: TGTGCCAGCGTCTTGCGGAACAATGAGCAGTTCTTC. Translating it yields CASVLRNNEQFF.

As concerns this clone: One end of the junction does not line up with germline, which may come from a read error. This chain connects TRBV27 to TRBJ1-2; 10 nucleotides agree with TRBD1. This CDR3 spans 17 amino acids. Germline CDR1 MNHEY, CDR2 SMNVEV (reference sequence). CDR3 sequence reads: CASSLAGDRGQNCGYTF. As DNA, the CDR3 is TGTGCCAGCAGTCTCGCAGGGGACAGGGGTCAAAACTGTGGCTACACCTTC.

The chain recombines TRBV4-3 with TRBJ2-1; TRBD1 might be the D (6 bases). Germline V CDR1 and CDR2: LGHNA, YSLEER. V was cut by 1 base and J by 3 bases, with 10 bases left in between. The CDR3 is 15 residues long. CDR3 sequence (DNA): TGCGCCAGCAGCCAAGTCGGGGACATCTACAATGAGCAGTTCTTC. It yields the protein CASSQVGDIYNEQFF.

This clone came up once. The chain employs TRBV5-1 and TRBJ2-5; maybe TRBD1 (5 bases). CDR3 length: 14 amino acids. The germline V and J ends were trimmed by 0 bases and 2 bases, with 8 bases remaining between them. Germline CDR1 SGHRS, CDR2 YFSETQ. The CDR3 here is CASSLGQPQETQYF. The CDR3, as DNA: TGCGCCAGCAGCTTGGGACAGCCGCAAGAGACCCAGTACTTC.

As to this clone: Other DNA sequences of this sample code for an identical CDR3. V is TRBV2 and J is TRBJ2-1; 9 nucleotides line up with TRBD2. The germline V gene encodes CDR1 SNHLY and CDR2 FYNNEI. CDR3 length equals 14 residues. Unmatched junction bases numbered 4, after V lost 6 bases and J lost 4 bases. CDR3 sequence (DNA): TGTGCCAGCAGGCGTCTAGCGGGATACAATGAGCAGTTCTTC. The encoded protein is CASRRLAGYNEQFF.

The chain couples TRBV27 to TRBJ1-2; D remains unclear. The V end lost 5 bases, the J end lost 0 bases, and 7 bases lay between the germline ends. CDR1 is MNHEY, CDR2 SMNVEV, per germline (reference sequence). The CDR3 length is 13 residues. CDR3 in DNA: TGTGCCAGCAGTCAGCAGGCTAACTATGGCTACACCTTC. This translates into CASSQQANYGYTF.

This chain connects TRBV18 to TRBJ1-2; 7 bases line up with TRBD1. CDR1 and CDR2 (germline): KGHSH, LQKENI. V trimming: 3 bases; J trimming: 5 bases; junction bases outside the gene matches: 9. This CDR3 is built from 15 residues. This chain's CDR3 is CASSPGRDSIYGYTF. The CDR3 DNA follows: TGTGCCAGCTCACCGGGTAGGGACAGCATATATGGCTACACCTTC.

This clone was seen just once. This chain joins TRBV4-2 and TRBJ2-7; 11 bases map to TRBD2. The CDR3 totals 16 residues. Trimming took 3 bases from V and 2 from J; bases not matched to a gene: 6. CDR1 and CDR2 (germline): LGHNA, YNFKEQ. CDR3 nucleotide sequence: TGTGCCAGCAGCCATGGGACTAGCGGAACGACCTACGAGCAGTACTTC. Translating it yields CASSHGTSGTTYEQYF.

The rearrangement uses TRBV30 and TRBJ2-1; 7 bases fit TRBD1. Germline V gene data show CDR1 as GTSNPN and CDR2 as SVGIG (reference sequence). The CDR3 runs to 16 residues. Trimming cost V 2 bases and J 9 bases; bases outside gene matches: 16. The CDR3 DNA sequence: TGTGCCTGGAGTCCTAAAACAGGGGAATCTCGGGGTGAGCAGTTCTTC. This encodes CAWSPKTGESRGEQFF.

This chain uses TRBV4-3 with TRBJ2-3; 10 bases match TRBD2. V lost 1 base and J lost 7; bases outside the gene matches: 17. CDR3 size: 19 residues. In germline, CDR1 is LGHNA, CDR2 YSLEER. CDR3 nucleotide sequence: TGCGCCAGCAGCCAAGTTACTAGCGGGAAAGTCCTCGAAAGAAATACGCAGTATTTT. Protein product: CASSQVTSGKVLERNTQYF.

The chain combines TRBV7-2 with TRBJ2-3; TRBD2 agrees at 8 bases. The CDR3 sequence is 17 residues long. The J segment lost 5 bases and the V segment lost 4 bases, leaving 14 bases of the junction unmatched. Germline V gene lookup returns CDR1 SGHTA and CDR2 FQGNSA. CDR3 DNA: TGTGCCAGCAGCTCCGGCTTCGGGGGGGCCTGGATAGATACGCAGTATTTT. Translated, it gives CASSSGFGGAWIDTQYF.

The sample holds one count of this clone. The chain couples TRBV5-1 to TRBJ2-1; 7 nucleotides match TRBD2. The CDR3 loop spans 15 amino acids. Per germline, CDR1 SGHRS and CDR2 YFSETQ. Losses at the gene ends were 0 bases for V and 5 bases for J; bases not matched to a gene: 5. Written as DNA, the CDR3 is TGCGCCAGCAGCTTGGTGAGCGGGGCCAACAATGAGCAGTTCTTC. This translates into CASSLVSGANNEQFF.

V usage is TRBV5-6 and J usage is TRBJ2-1; 8 bases are a match to TRBD2. The V and J ends lost 4 bases and 7 bases, in that order; junction bases with no gene match: 4. Per the germline V gene, CDR1 is SGHDT and CDR2 is YYEEEE. The CDR3 has 13 residues. The CDR3 DNA is TGTGCCAGCAGCCCTTCTAGCGGGAATGAGCAGTTCTTC. It translates to CASSPSSGNEQFF.

V usage is TRBV29-1 and J usage is TRBJ2-3; TRBD2 agrees at 8 bases. There are 13 residues in the CDR3. Per the germline V gene, CDR1 is SQVTM and CDR2 is ANQGSEA. V shed 4 bases, J shed 6 bases, and the junction held 6 bases outside the gene matches. CDR3 coding DNA: TGCAGCGTTGTGTCGGGAGGGCTGGATACGCAGTATTTT. This codes for CSVVSGGLDTQYF.

This chain links TRBV2 with TRBJ2-1, with D possibly being TRBD1 (5 bases). V lost 8 bases, J lost 3 bases, and 8 bases lay in between. Germline CDR1 SNHLY, CDR2 FYNNEI. The CDR3 spans 12 residues. The CDR3 DNA is TGTGCCAGCGGGCAGGGCTACAATGAGCAGTTCTTC. Translating gives CASGQGYNEQFF. Full variable domain (remainder filled in from reference TRBV2 and TRBJ2-1): EPEVTQTPSHQVTQMGQEVILRCVPISNHLYFYWYRQILGQKVEFLVSFYNNEISEKSEIFDDQFSVERPDGSNFTLKIRSTKLEDSAMYFCASGQGYNEQFFGPGTRLTVL.

The CDR3 region has the DNA TGTGCCAGCAGCGCCCCGCGACAGGGCCCCGTAAGCAATGAGCAGTTCTTC. This encodes CASSAPRQGPVSNEQFF. The chain joins TRBV9 to TRBJ2-1; 7 bases map to TRBD1. The CDR3 length is 17 residues. J gave up 6 bases and V 3 bases, and 15 bases lay outside the gene matches. Germline CDR1 and CDR2: SGDLS and YYNGEE.

This sequence joins TRBV4-1 and TRBJ2-7; 10 bases line up with TRBD2. CDR1 is MGHRA and CDR2 is YSYEKL in the germline V gene. Trimming cost V 1 base and J 3 bases; bases outside gene matches: 0. The CDR3 runs 14 residues. CDR3 bases: TGCGCCAGCAGCCAAGGGACTAGCGGCTACGAGCAGTACTTC. This codes for CASSQGTSGYEQYF.

V gene TRBV4-1 combines with J gene TRBJ2-7, with D tentatively TRBD2 (5 bases). Deletions cut 8 bases from V and 4 bases from J, with 18 bases between. The CDR3 spans 14 residues. Per germline, CDR1 MGHRA and CDR2 YSYEKL. The CDR3 spells CASGSGVALYEQYF. The CDR3 DNA follows: TGCGCCAGCGGGAGCGGCGTCGCCCTATACGAGCAGTACTTC.

V is TRBV6-6 and J is TRBJ1-1; TRBD1 is a possible D gene (6 bases). The CDR3 has 14 amino acids. CDR1 is MNHNY, CDR2 SVGAGI, per germline (reference sequence). V was clipped by 2 bases and J by 3 bases, with 10 bases between them. CDR3 nucleotide sequence: TGTGCCAGCAGTTACAGGGGGAGAGACACTGAAGCTTTCTTT. It is translated as CASSYRGRDTEAFF.

This rearrangement joins TRBV7-3 to TRBJ2-7, with 8 bases identical to TRBD1. Germline V gives CDR1 SGHTA, CDR2 FQGTGA. V shed 1 base and J 4 bases; nucleotides not matched to a gene: 6. The CDR3 runs 15 residues. As DNA, the CDR3 is TGTGCCAGCAGCTTAAATGGACAGGGTTTATACGAGCAGTACTTC. Translated: CASSLNGQGLYEQYF.

This clone has more than one count but fewer than ten. The genes are TRBV7-2 and TRBJ2-2; 9 bases fit TRBD1. This CDR3 has 15 residues. Trimming at V came to 6 bases and at J to 4 bases, leaving 6 bases not matched to a gene. Germline V gene data show CDR1 as SGHTA and CDR2 as FQGNSA. The CDR3 loop is CASRYRDRATGELFF. The CDR3 coding sequence is TGTGCCAGCAGGTACCGGGACAGGGCCACCGGGGAGCTGTTTTTT.